The 5 T cell receptor beta chains in this list originate from one sample, sequenced in a study of CD8 T cells in Susac syndrome. Random hexamers served to reverse transcribe roughly 0.5 to 1 ug RNA. In TCRdb, the immunoSEQ multiplex PCR reads were re-called with MiXCR into one record per CDR3 protein. The sample has tens of thousands of distinct CDR3 sequences; just under 95% are singletons. The sample taken for sequencing was CD8+ T cells from PBMCs. The origin of the receptors is a human donor with multiple sclerosis.

J is TRBJ2-6 and V is TRBV9; no clear D gene. The V gene lost 4 bases and the J gene lost 1 base, with 12 bases spanning the gap. From germline, CDR1 is SGDLS and CDR2 YYNGEE. The CDR3 has 16 amino acids. CDR3 nucleotides: TGTGCCAGCAGCTTTTCCCCCGGGTCTGGGGCCAACGTCCTGACTTTC. Amino acid sequence: CASSFSPGSGANVLTF.

The chain employs TRBV7-9 and TRBJ2-7, with unresolved D. V dropped 0 bases and J dropped 6 bases, with 3 bases sitting between them. The CDR3 sequence is 11 residues long. Looked up from germline, CDR1 is SEHNR and CDR2 is FQNEAQ (reference sequence). CDR3 residues: CASSLAAEQYF. The CDR3 DNA reads TGTGCCAGCAGCTTAGCGGCCGAGCAGTACTTC.

The chain has TRBV7-9 and TRBJ1-1, with D possibly TRBD1 on 5 matching bases. The V gene lost 3 bases and the J gene lost 7 bases, with 15 bases spanning the gap. The CDR3 has 14 residues. Germline V gene data show CDR1 as SEHNR and CDR2 as FQNEAQ (reference sequence). CDR3 coding DNA: TGTGCCAGCAGCTTTTTCAGGGACCTCGGTGAAGCTTTCTTT. Amino acids: CASSFFRDLGEAFF.

This chain joins TRBV12-3 or TRBV12-4 and TRBJ2-5; D assignment may be TRBD1 or TRBD2 (5 bases each). V lost 0 bases and J 5 bases, leaving 7 bases between the germline ends. This CDR3 region has 13 residues. The DNA of the CDR3 is TGTGCCAGCAGTTTAGCCCGGGGCGAGACCCAGTACTTC. Amino acids: CASSLARGETQYF.

The chain is built from TRBV12-5 and TRBJ2-6, with 9 positions matching TRBD1. Germline trimming cut 3 bases from V and 3 bases from J; bases unmatched to any gene: 3. CDR1 and CDR2 from the germline V gene are LGHNT and FRNRAP. This CDR3 has 16 residues. CDR3 sequence: CASGFTGGDGANVLTF. CDR3 sequence (DNA): TGTGCTAGTGGTTTCACAGGGGGCGATGGGGCCAACGTCCTGACTTTC.